The rows below give T cell receptor beta chains drawn from one sample of a study of blood T cell repertoires in COVID-19. Sequencing used immunoSEQ multiplex PCR; TCRdb keeps in-frame clones, though not all of them. The sample contains 250,000 to 300,000 clones, about 87% of which appear only once. Specimen: peripheral blood. These receptors originate from an older woman with COVID-19, enrolled during active disease. CDR3s include the opening cysteine and the closing phenylalanine or tryptophan. The D gene is left open where the match is weak. The size field is filled for only some rows; it gives once, few, many or a size class.

v_gene: TRBV6-5; j_gene: TRBJ1-2; d_gene: TRBD1; abundance: -; CDR3aa: CASSYGDRFYGYTF; CDR3nt: TGTGCCAGCAGTTACGGGGACAGGTTCTATGGCTACACCTTC
v_gene: TRBV28; j_gene: TRBJ1-4; d_gene: -; abundance: -; CDR3aa: CASSSQGVEKLFF; CDR3nt: TGTGCCAGCAGTTCACAGGGCGTTGAAAAACTGTTTTTT
v_gene: TRBV6-5; j_gene: TRBJ1-1; d_gene: -; abundance: -; CDR3aa: CASRRTRGGTEAFF; CDR3nt: TGTGCCAGCAGACGTACAAGGGGGGGCACTGAAGCTTTCTTT
v_gene: TRBV28; j_gene: TRBJ2-1; d_gene: TRBD1; abundance: -; CDR3aa: CASGKLDRVYNEQFF; CDR3nt: TGTGCCAGCGGTAAACTGGACAGGGTATACAATGAGCAGTTCTTC
v_gene: TRBV11-3; j_gene: TRBJ1-6; d_gene: -; abundance: -; CDR3aa: CASSFLTWNSPLHF; CDR3nt: TGTGCCAGCAGCTTTTTGACTTGGAATTCACCCCTCCACTTT
v_gene: TRBV12-3/TRBV12-4; j_gene: TRBJ1-2; d_gene: TRBD1; abundance: once; CDR3aa: CASSPDRGGYTF; CDR3nt: TGTGCCAGCAGTCCGGACAGGGGGGGCTACACCTTC
v_gene: TRBV11-2; j_gene: TRBJ2-1; d_gene: -; abundance: -; CDR3aa: CASSLAHLGYEQFF; CDR3nt: TGTGCCAGCAGCTTAGCACACTTGGGCTATGAGCAGTTCTTC
v_gene: TRBV5-1; j_gene: TRBJ1-4; d_gene: -; abundance: -; CDR3aa: CASSSGRTHEKLFF; CDR3nt: TGCGCCAGCAGTTCGGGCAGGACTCATGAAAAACTGTTTTTT
v_gene: TRBV5-4; j_gene: TRBJ2-7; d_gene: -; abundance: once; CDR3aa: CASRARDTTYEQYF; CDR3nt: TGTGCCAGCAGAGCCCGGGACACTACCTACGAGCAGTACTTC
v_gene: TRBV2; j_gene: TRBJ1-2; d_gene: -; abundance: -; CDR3aa: CASRSLQGLGYTF; CDR3nt: TGTGCCAGCAGAAGCTTACAGGGTTTAGGCTACACCTTC
v_gene: TRBV5-1; j_gene: TRBJ1-1; d_gene: TRBD1; abundance: few; CDR3aa: CASSRGQSRAEAFF; CDR3nt: TGCGCCAGCAGCCGGGGACAGTCGAGAGCTGAAGCTTTCTTT
v_gene: TRBV5-1; j_gene: TRBJ2-5; d_gene: -; abundance: -; CDR3aa: CASSLGQLETQYF; CDR3nt: TGCGCCAGCAGCTTGGGGCAGTTAGAGACCCAGTACTTC
v_gene: TRBV5-6; j_gene: TRBJ1-1; d_gene: -; abundance: -; CDR3aa: CASSLDQGRRNTEAFF; CDR3nt: TGTGCCAGCAGCTTGGATCAGGGCAGGAGGAACACTGAAGCTTTCTTT
v_gene: TRBV7-3; j_gene: TRBJ2-4; d_gene: TRBD2; abundance: -; CDR3aa: CASSPTSGLAKNIQYF; CDR3nt: TGTGCCAGCAGCCCGACTAGCGGGTTAGCCAAAAACATTCAGTACTTC
v_gene: TRBV20-1; j_gene: TRBJ2-5; d_gene: -; abundance: -; CDR3aa: CSASKGELQETQYF; CDR3nt: TGCAGTGCTAGTAAGGGGGAGCTTCAAGAGACCCAGTACTTC
v_gene: TRBV2; j_gene: TRBJ1-5; d_gene: TRBD1; abundance: -; CDR3aa: CASIQGEGQPQHF; CDR3nt: TGTGCCAGCATCCAGGGGGAAGGGCAGCCCCAGCATTTT
v_gene: TRBV11-2; j_gene: TRBJ2-3; d_gene: -; abundance: -; CDR3aa: CASSPTGSTDTQYF; CDR3nt: TGTGCCAGCAGCCCCACGGGGAGCACAGATACGCAGTATTTT
v_gene: TRBV7-2; j_gene: TRBJ2-5; d_gene: -; abundance: -; CDR3aa: CASSLGPRDIGETQYF; CDR3nt: TGTGCCAGCAGCTTAGGCCCAAGGGACATAGGAGAGACCCAGTACTTC
v_gene: TRBV5-5; j_gene: TRBJ1-1; d_gene: -; abundance: once; CDR3aa: CASSLAGLTEAFF; CDR3nt: TGTGCCAGCAGCTTGGCCGGACTTACTGAAGCTTTCTTT
v_gene: TRBV6-4; j_gene: TRBJ1-2; d_gene: -; abundance: -; CDR3aa: CASSRDGQSNYGYTF; CDR3nt: TGTGCCAGCAGTAGAGACGGACAGTCTAACTATGGCTACACCTTC
v_gene: TRBV4-1; j_gene: TRBJ1-1; d_gene: -; abundance: -; CDR3aa: CASSQEGGGSEAFF; CDR3nt: TGCGCCAGCAGCCAAGAAGGAGGCGGATCTGAAGCTTTCTTT
v_gene: TRBV13; j_gene: TRBJ2-1; d_gene: TRBD2; abundance: -; CDR3aa: CASSRELAGYEQFF; CDR3nt: TGTGCCAGCAGCCGAGAACTAGCGGGATATGAGCAGTTCTTC
v_gene: TRBV7-9; j_gene: TRBJ2-3; d_gene: TRBD2; abundance: -; CDR3aa: CASSSGLAETTDTQYF; CDR3nt: TGTGCCAGCAGCTCGGGACTAGCGGAGACCACAGATACGCAGTATTTT
v_gene: TRBV6-2/TRBV6-3; j_gene: TRBJ2-5; d_gene: -; abundance: -; CDR3aa: CASSYRIGGADEETQYF; CDR3nt: TGTGCCAGCAGTTACAGGATTGGGGGCGCGGATGAAGAGACCCAGTACTTC
v_gene: TRBV2; j_gene: TRBJ2-5; d_gene: -; abundance: -; CDR3aa: CASSEGRVGTQYF; CDR3nt: TGTGCCAGCAGTGAGGGCAGGGTGGGGACCCAGTACTTC
v_gene: TRBV5-4; j_gene: TRBJ2-7; d_gene: TRBD2; abundance: -; CDR3aa: CASSFLTSGGTYEQYF; CDR3nt: TGTGCCAGCAGCTTCCTGACTAGCGGGGGTACCTACGAGCAGTACTTC
v_gene: TRBV6-1; j_gene: TRBJ2-3; d_gene: -; abundance: -; CDR3aa: CASSEYELTYTDTQYF; CDR3nt: TGTGCCAGCAGTGAATACGAGCTAACGTATACAGATACGCAGTATTTT